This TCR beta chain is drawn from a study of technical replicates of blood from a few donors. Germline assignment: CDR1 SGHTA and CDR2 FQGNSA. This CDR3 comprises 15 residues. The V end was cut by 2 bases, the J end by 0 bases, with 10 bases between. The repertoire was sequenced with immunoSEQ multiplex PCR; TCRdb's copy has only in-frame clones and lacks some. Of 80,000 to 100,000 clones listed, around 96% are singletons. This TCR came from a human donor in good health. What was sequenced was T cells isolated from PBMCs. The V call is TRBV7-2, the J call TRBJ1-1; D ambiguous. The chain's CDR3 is CASSLSVQVNTEAFF. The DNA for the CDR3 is TGTGCCAGCAGCTTATCTGTCCAGGTGAACACTGAAGCTTTCTTT.